Sequencing of this TCR beta chain was carried out in a study of shared clonotypes between healthy human individuals. The assay ran at deep level. TCRdb's table, derived via immunoSEQ multiplex PCR, lists solely in-frame clones and lacks some. The sample has roughly 1,100,000 clones, approximately 76% seen once. Donors comprised healthy HIV-negative adults lacking recent acute infections or vaccinations. Donors, without exception, were Caucasian adults residing in Nashville, Tennessee. The J segment lost 12 bases and the V segment lost 4 bases, leaving 16 bases of the junction unmatched. The CDR3 is made up of 15 amino acids. Germline V lookup: CDR1 SGHTA, CDR2 FQGNSA.

The chain recombines TRBV7-2 with TRBJ1-1, with 8 bases that match TRBD1. The sample was memory CD4+ T cells sorted from blood. As to subset: CD45RA-negative fraction. This TCR was recovered from a man aged 18 to 29 in good health. CDR3 region: CASSSDRSTGAGSFF. Here the CDR3 DNA reads TGTGCCAGCAGCTCGGACCGGTCGACAGGGGCGGGCTCTTTCTTT.